A selection of T cell receptor beta chains follows, all from one sample in a study of cytomegalovirus exposure and HLA in healthy donors. This table comes from immunoSEQ multiplex PCR, and its TCRdb copy is limited to in-frame clones, with some not included. The table includes 150,000 to 200,000 clones, roughly 86% detected once. Sequenced material: PBMCs. The receptors shown here come from a man aged 18-30 years in good health and CMV-seropositive. Both conserved end residues are part of each CDR3. A D gene is named only where the DNA matches it firmly. Expanded clones get a size class; other rows say once, few or many, or leave the size out.

D gene: -
J gene: TRBJ2-7
V gene: TRBV30
clone size: -
CDR3 DNA: TGTGCCTGGAGCCTCGACAGGTGTGGCTACGAGCAGTACTTC
CDR3 protein: CAWSLDRCGYEQYF

D gene: -
J gene: TRBJ2-5
V gene: TRBV11-2
clone size: -
CDR3 DNA: TGTGCCAGCAGCCGGGACATCCGAGAGACCCAGTACTTC
CDR3 protein: CASSRDIRETQYF

D gene: TRBD1
J gene: TRBJ2-7
V gene: TRBV11-2
clone size: once
CDR3 DNA: TGTGCCAGCAGTATGACAGGGGAGCAGTACTTC
CDR3 protein: CASSMTGEQYF

D gene: -
J gene: TRBJ1-1
V gene: TRBV7-3
clone size: -
CDR3 DNA: TGTGCCAGCAGCTTAAGTGGGAGCGGGGACGCTTTCTTT
CDR3 protein: CASSLSGSGDAFF

D gene: TRBD1
J gene: TRBJ2-7
V gene: TRBV7-6
clone size: -
CDR3 DNA: TGTGCCAGCAGCTCAGTGGGACAGGGGTCTTACTACGAGCAGTACTTC
CDR3 protein: CASSSVGQGSYYEQYF

D gene: -
J gene: TRBJ1-5
V gene: TRBV7-9
clone size: -
CDR3 DNA: TGTGCCAGCAGCCCCCGGACAAGGGCGGAGAACAATCAGCCCCAGCATTTT
CDR3 protein: CASSPRTRAENNQPQHF

D gene: -
J gene: TRBJ2-7
V gene: TRBV7-2
clone size: once
CDR3 DNA: TGTGCCAGCAGCTTAGGGACTACCTACTACGAGCAGTACTTC
CDR3 protein: CASSLGTTYYEQYF

D gene: TRBD1
J gene: TRBJ1-4
V gene: TRBV6-1
clone size: -
CDR3 DNA: TGTGCCGGGGGTCAGGGGGCTGGAAAACTGTTTTTT
CDR3 protein: CAGGQGAGKLFF

D gene: -
J gene: TRBJ2-7
V gene: TRBV30
clone size: -
CDR3 DNA: TGTGCCTGGAGTCCAGGACAACCCGGCACCTACGAGCAGTACTTC
CDR3 protein: CAWSPGQPGTYEQYF

D gene: TRBD2
J gene: TRBJ2-1
V gene: TRBV25-1
clone size: -
CDR3 DNA: TGTGCCAGCACCGGGACTAGCGCCCATTACAATGAGCAGTTCTTC
CDR3 protein: CASTGTSAHYNEQFF

D gene: TRBD2
J gene: TRBJ2-4
V gene: TRBV2
clone size: -
CDR3 DNA: TGTGCCAGCAGTGAGAGAGTAGCGGGGTTAGCCAAAAACATTCAGTACTTC
CDR3 protein: CASSERVAGLAKNIQYF

D gene: -
J gene: TRBJ1-2
V gene: TRBV10-1
clone size: -
CDR3 DNA: TGCGCCAGCAGTCGGCGGGGCAGCAACTATGGCTACACCTTC
CDR3 protein: CASSRRGSNYGYTF

D gene: TRBD1
J gene: TRBJ1-6
V gene: TRBV30
clone size: -
CDR3 DNA: TGTGCCTGGAAGGACAGGGGATATAATTCACCCCTCCACTTT
CDR3 protein: CAWKDRGYNSPLHF

D gene: TRBD2
J gene: TRBJ2-1
V gene: TRBV7-2
clone size: -
CDR3 DNA: TGTGCCAGCAGCTTACATCTAGCGGGAGACAATGAGCAGTTCTTC
CDR3 protein: CASSLHLAGDNEQFF

D gene: TRBD1
J gene: TRBJ2-6
V gene: TRBV6-1
clone size: few
CDR3 DNA: TGTGCCAGCAGTGAAGAAGGGGGCGCTGGGGCCAACGTCCTGACTTTC
CDR3 protein: CASSEEGGAGANVLTF

D gene: -
J gene: TRBJ2-1
V gene: TRBV28
clone size: -
CDR3 DNA: TGTGCCAGCAGTTTATATGGAGGGCGGGACTCCTACAATGAGCAGTTCTTC
CDR3 protein: CASSLYGGRDSYNEQFF

D gene: -
J gene: TRBJ1-5
V gene: TRBV10-3
clone size: -
CDR3 DNA: TGTGCCATCAGTGAGTCAGCTATACTCAATCAGCCCCAGCATTTT
CDR3 protein: CAISESAILNQPQHF

D gene: TRBD2
J gene: TRBJ2-1
V gene: TRBV27
clone size: -
CDR3 DNA: TGTGCCAGCAGTTTCTTGGTGGCGGGAGGGAATGAGCAGTTCTTC
CDR3 protein: CASSFLVAGGNEQFF

D gene: -
J gene: TRBJ1-4
V gene: TRBV10-2
clone size: few
CDR3 DNA: TGCGCCAGCAGTGGGACGGTGGGGGGAAAACTGTTTTTT
CDR3 protein: CASSGTVGGKLFF

D gene: -
J gene: TRBJ1-1
V gene: TRBV27
clone size: -
CDR3 DNA: TGTGCCAGCAGTTTATCACAGGACACTGAAGCTTTCTTT
CDR3 protein: CASSLSQDTEAFF

D gene: -
J gene: TRBJ1-2
V gene: TRBV6-4
clone size: -
CDR3 DNA: TGTGCCAGCAGTGACTTCAGGGGCGGCTACACCTTC
CDR3 protein: CASSDFRGGYTF

D gene: TRBD2
J gene: TRBJ2-7
V gene: TRBV5-1
clone size: -
CDR3 DNA: TGCGCCAGCAGCTTACAGGGACTAGCGGGGGGCCTCTCCTACGAGCAGTACTTC
CDR3 protein: CASSLQGLAGGLSYEQYF

D gene: TRBD1
J gene: TRBJ1-1
V gene: TRBV9
clone size: once
CDR3 DNA: TGTGCCAGCAGCTCGAATCGGGACAGGGCCAACACTGAAGCTTTCTTT
CDR3 protein: CASSSNRDRANTEAFF

D gene: TRBD2
J gene: TRBJ2-1
V gene: TRBV19
clone size: -
CDR3 DNA: TGTGCCAGTAGCCCTTTGATGGGGGGGGTCAATGAGCAGTTCTTC
CDR3 protein: CASSPLMGGVNEQFF

D gene: TRBD2
J gene: TRBJ2-7
V gene: TRBV6-5
clone size: few
CDR3 DNA: TGTGCCAGCAGTGCCCTAGCGGGAGGGTCCTACGAGCAGTACTTC
CDR3 protein: CASSALAGGSYEQYF

D gene: -
J gene: TRBJ2-1
V gene: TRBV6-1
clone size: -
CDR3 DNA: TGTGCCAGCAGTGAAGGGGCAGGGGGGTACAATGAGCAGTTCTTC
CDR3 protein: CASSEGAGGYNEQFF

D gene: TRBD1
J gene: TRBJ2-7
V gene: TRBV19
clone size: -
CDR3 DNA: TGTGCCACCTCGGACAGGTCAAGCTCCTACGAGCAGTACTTC
CDR3 protein: CATSDRSSSYEQYF

D gene: -
J gene: TRBJ2-1
V gene: TRBV5-4
clone size: -
CDR3 DNA: TGTGCCAGCAGCTTGTACGAAAGCGGACCCTACAATGAGCAGTTCTTC
CDR3 protein: CASSLYESGPYNEQFF

D gene: -
J gene: TRBJ1-5
V gene: TRBV4-2
clone size: -
CDR3 DNA: TGTGCCAGCAGCCAAGCCTCTGACAAACGCAATCAGCCCCAGCATTTT
CDR3 protein: CASSQASDKRNQPQHF

D gene: -
J gene: TRBJ1-1
V gene: TRBV29-1
clone size: -
CDR3 DNA: TGCAGCGTTGGGAGAAGGACTGAAGCTTTCTTT
CDR3 protein: CSVGRRTEAFF

D gene: -
J gene: TRBJ1-2
V gene: TRBV7-2
clone size: -
CDR3 DNA: TGTGCCAGCAGCTCCAAACAGGTTTCGGGTGGCTACACCTTC
CDR3 protein: CASSSKQVSGGYTF

D gene: -
J gene: TRBJ2-5
V gene: TRBV12-2
clone size: -
CDR3 DNA: TGTGCAAGTCGCTTTCAGGCCCGGGAGACCCAGTACTTC
CDR3 protein: CASRFQARETQYF

D gene: -
J gene: TRBJ1-5
V gene: TRBV7-2
clone size: -
CDR3 DNA: TGTGCCAGCAGCGAGGGCTGGGGGGGTCCCTTGCAGCCCCAGCATTTT
CDR3 protein: CASSEGWGGPLQPQHF

D gene: TRBD1
J gene: TRBJ1-6
V gene: TRBV6-5
clone size: -
CDR3 DNA: TGTGCCAGCAGTGCTCAGGGGGCCGATAATTCACCCCTCCACTTT
CDR3 protein: CASSAQGADNSPLHF

D gene: -
J gene: TRBJ2-1
V gene: TRBV6-5
clone size: -
CDR3 DNA: TGTGCCAGCACGGCAGGTGGTGAGCAGTTCTTC
CDR3 protein: CASTAGGEQFF

D gene: -
J gene: TRBJ2-1
V gene: TRBV7-8
clone size: -
CDR3 DNA: TGTGCCAGCAGCCGAGCTGGAAGGGGTGGTGAGCAGTTCTTC
CDR3 protein: CASSRAGRGGEQFF